What follows are 8 T cell receptor beta chains derived from one specimen sequenced in a study of control samples from healthy donors and cancer patients. Assay used: immunoSEQ multiplex PCR; TCRdb lists only in-frame clones, some missing. The data show tens of thousands of clones, 90% seen once. The sequenced sample consisted of blood. Every receptor here comes from a woman younger than 30 in good health.

This chain joins TRBV6-1 and TRBJ2-7; possibly TRBD2 for D (5 bases). The CDR3 spans 14 residues. Trimming stripped 2 bases from V and 2 bases from J, with 10 bases between. Germline CDR1 and CDR2: MNHNS and SASEGT. CDR3 region: CASSEFDGAYEQYF. The DNA for the CDR3 is TGTGCCAGCAGTGAATTCGACGGGGCCTACGAGCAGTACTTC.

About this clone itself: The germline gene is not matched at one end of the junction; a read error may be the cause. This same CDR3 is encoded by further DNA sequences in the sample. The chain combines TRBV6-1 with TRBJ1-2; D call uncertain. The CDR3 has 18 residues. Germline assignment: CDR1 MNHNS and CDR2 SASEGT. In nucleotides, the CDR3 is TGCGCCAGCAGTGAATATAGCCCCCCGGCAGGCCCTGGGTATGGCTACACCTTC. Encoded protein: CASSEYSPPAGPGYGYTF.

This clone occurred once. V gene TRBV29-1 combines with J gene TRBJ1-1, with D possibly TRBD1 on 6 matching bases. Germline CDR1 reads SQVTM; CDR2 reads ANQGSEA. V dropped 6 bases and J dropped 9 bases, with 20 bases sitting between them. This CDR3 region has 13 residues. CDR3 residues: CSVHKGQPNQAFF. Here the CDR3 DNA reads TGCAGCGTCCATAAAGGACAGCCAAATCAAGCTTTCTTT.

The J gene is TRBJ2-1, the V gene TRBV5-8, with D maybe TRBD1 (6 bases). The germline gives CDR1 SGHTS, CDR2 YDEGEE. The CDR3 sequence is 13 residues long. V was trimmed by 10 bases and J by 6 bases, leaving 17 bases between them. CDR3 coding DNA: TGTGCCGGTAGGGGGAAAGTAGGCAATGAGCAGTTCTTC. Its protein product is CAGRGKVGNEQFF.

The V gene is TRBV6-6, the J gene TRBJ1-3; D ambiguous. Deletions cut 2 bases from V and 1 base from J, with 12 bases between. The length of the CDR3 is 16 residues. Germline CDR1 MNHNY, CDR2 SVGAGI (reference sequence). CDR3 region: CASSYGEGLSGNTIYF. CDR3 nucleotide sequence: TGTGCCAGCAGTTACGGGGAGGGTTTATCTGGAAACACCATATATTTT.

The V gene is TRBV6-2 or TRBV6-3, the J gene TRBJ1-2; 9 bases are a match to TRBD1. V lost 6 bases to trimming and J lost 6 bases; unmatched junction nucleotides: 5. The CDR3 runs to 13 residues. Germline CDR1 is MNHEY and CDR2 is SVGEGT. As DNA, the CDR3 is TGTGCCAGCAGCCCGACAGGGGGTAATGGCTACACCTTC. As protein: CASSPTGGNGYTF.

CDR3 in amino acids: CASSERIGTDNQPQHF. CDR3 in DNA: TGTGCCAGCAGTGAAAGGATCGGGACAGACAATCAGCCCCAGCATTTT. This rearrangement joins TRBV6-1 to TRBJ1-5; 7 bases are a match to TRBD1. Unmatched junction bases numbered 7, after V lost 2 bases and J lost 3 bases. The CDR3 totals 16 residues. The germline V gene encodes CDR1 MNHNS and CDR2 SASEGT.

The V call is TRBV3-1 (or the pseudogene TRBV3-2), the J call TRBJ1-4, with D hard to call. Germline values: CDR1 LGHDT, CDR2 YNNKEL (reference sequence). Trimming removed 3 bases at V and 8 bases at J, with 7 bases between. The CDR3 totals 12 residues. This CDR3 reads CASSHPREKLFF. The CDR3 DNA sequence: TGTGCCAGCAGCCATCCTCGGGAAAAACTGTTTTTT.